The 21 T cell receptor beta chains presented below share a single source sample, sequenced in a study of blood T cell repertoires in COVID-19. The table came from immunoSEQ multiplex PCR; TCRdb's copy has only in-frame clones and leaves some out. The sample lists about 270,000 clones, about 89% occurring once. Sequencing was performed on peripheral blood. The receptors were sampled from a man in his forties or fifties with active or convalescent COVID-19.

The chain uses TRBV19 and TRBJ1-1, with D maybe TRBD1 (5 bases). The CDR3 is made up of 13 amino acids. Germline lookup yields CDR1 LNHDA and CDR2 SQIVND (reference sequence). Trimming left V 7 bases short and J 3 bases short, with 12 bases between. The CDR3 bases are TGTGCCAGTAACCGCAGGGTGGACACTGAAGCTTTCTTT. It encodes CASNRRVDTEAFF.

This clone was seen only once. This sequence joins TRBV11-1 and TRBJ1-1; D is perhaps TRBD1 (5 bases). V lost 4 bases and J lost 4, with 13 bases in between. CDR3 length: 14 residues. Germline V lookup: CDR1 SGHAT, CDR2 FQDESV (reference sequence). The CDR3 DNA reads as TGTGCCAGCAGCTCACAGGCCCAGTCCACTGAAGCTTTCTTT. Translating gives CASSSQAQSTEAFF.

CDR3 amino acids: CASSSGEVGQPYSGANVLTF. CDR3 coding DNA: TGTGCCAGCAGCTCGGGGGAAGTGGGCCAGCCCTATAGTGGGGCCAACGTCCTGACTTTC. J is TRBJ2-6 and V is TRBV5-5, with D possibly TRBD2 on 6 matching bases. Germline CDR1 is SGHKS and CDR2 is YYEKEE (reference sequence). Trimming took off 3 bases at V and 3 bases at J, with 25 bases between the two ends. This CDR3 is built from 20 residues.

The rearrangement joins TRBV30 to TRBJ1-6; TRBD1 is a possible D gene (6 bases). The CDR3 extends over 14 amino acids. Germline assignment: CDR1 GTSNPN and CDR2 SVGIG (reference sequence). Trimming left V 7 bases short and J 7 bases short, with 17 bases between. The CDR3 spells CASRVGTLNSPLHF. CDR3 DNA: TGTGCCTCCCGAGTCGGGACATTGAATTCACCCCTCCACTTT.

The rearrangement joins TRBV5-4 to TRBJ2-3; 9 bases fit TRBD2. The ends lost 1 base at V and 4 bases at J; junction bases unmatched: 13. This CDR3 spans 18 amino acids. Germline values: CDR1 SGHNT, CDR2 YYREEE (reference sequence). The CDR3 DNA is TGTGCCAGCAGCTTGCCACCCGCCGGACTAGCGTCCCCAGATACGCAGTATTTT. It yields the protein CASSLPPAGLASPDTQYF.

This chain connects TRBV6-6 to TRBJ1-5, with 8 bases matching TRBD1. Per germline, CDR1 MNHNY and CDR2 SVGAGI (reference sequence). The junction had 6 bases not matched to a gene; V was cut back by 4 bases and J by 7 bases. CDR3 length equals 14 residues. CDR3 in DNA: TGTGCCAGCAGTTCAGGGGGCTTCAGCCAGCCCCAGCATTTT. As protein: CASSSGGFSQPQHF.

The chain links TRBV4-1 to TRBJ1-2, with TRBD1 matching 9 bases. The CDR3 is 15 amino acids. Germline assignment: CDR1 MGHRA and CDR2 YSYEKL. The V gene end was trimmed by 1 base and the J gene end by 5 bases; junction bases not matched to a gene: 5. The CDR3 region has the DNA TGCGCCAGCAGCCAAGGGACAGGGGTCGGATATGGCTACACCTTC. Translated: CASSQGTGVGYGYTF.

V gene TRBV19 combines with J gene TRBJ2-7; 7 bases align to TRBD2. From germline, CDR1 is LNHDA and CDR2 SQIVND (reference sequence). The CDR3 sequence is 15 residues long. With V trimmed by 7 bases and J by 7 bases, 16 bases remained unmatched. Written as DNA, the CDR3 is TGTGCCAGTACCCCGAATAAGGGGCTGCGGGGGGAGCAGTACTTC. This sequence encodes CASTPNKGLRGEQYF.

The V call is TRBV9, the J call TRBJ2-5; D possibly corresponds to TRBD1 (5 bases). The CDR3 sequence is 15 residues long. Trimming left V 2 bases short and J 3 bases short, with 14 bases between. Germline V CDR1 and CDR2: SGDLS, YYNGEE. The CDR3 sequence is CASSVWWKGKETQYF. The CDR3, as DNA: TGTGCCAGCAGCGTCTGGTGGAAGGGGAAAGAGACCCAGTACTTC.

The gene calls are TRBV11-2 and TRBJ2-7, with 11 positions matching TRBD1. Germline trimming cut 0 bases from V and 3 bases from J; bases unmatched to any gene: 1. The length of the CDR3 is 15 residues. From germline, CDR1 is SGHAT and CDR2 FQNNGV. CDR3 in DNA: TGTGCCAGCAGCTTAGACGGGACAGGGGGCTACGAGCAGTACTTC. Translating gives CASSLDGTGGYEQYF.

CDR3 coding DNA: TGTGCCAGCAGGGAGGACAGGAGGGGTAATTCACCCCTCCACTTT. This sequence encodes CASREDRRGNSPLHF. The chain is built from TRBV2 and TRBJ1-6, with 7 bases lining up with TRBD1. Germline CDR1 is SNHLY and CDR2 is FYNNEI. The CDR3 totals 15 residues. Germline trimming cut 6 bases from V and 6 bases from J; bases unmatched to any gene: 8.

This rearrangement joins TRBV9 to TRBJ2-3; 10 bases map to TRBD1. This CDR3 has 16 residues. From germline, CDR1 is SGDLS and CDR2 YYNGEE. Trimming cost V 0 bases and J 6 bases; bases outside gene matches: 7. CDR3 DNA: TGTGCCAGCAGCGTAGCTAGGGACAGGGGTGAGGATACGCAGTATTTT. As protein: CASSVARDRGEDTQYF.

The chain links TRBV5-4 to TRBJ1-2; D gene uncertain. This CDR3 is 14 amino acids long. The V and J ends lost 3 bases and 4 bases respectively, with 13 bases between them. The germline CDR1 and CDR2 sequences are SGHNT and YYREEE (reference sequence). The CDR3: CASSSNAEIYGYTF. The CDR3, as DNA: TGTGCCAGCAGCTCGAACGCAGAAATCTATGGCTACACCTTC.

This clone was counted once. V gene TRBV19 combines with J gene TRBJ2-5; TRBD2 matches at 7 bases. The CDR3 consists of 14 residues. Germline V lookup: CDR1 LNHDA, CDR2 SQIVND (reference sequence). With V trimmed by 4 bases and J by 4 bases, 6 bases remained unmatched. Here the CDR3 reads CASSNGRMGETQYF. The CDR3 bases are TGTGCCAGTAGTAACGGGAGGATGGGAGAGACCCAGTACTTC. Variable domain in full (rest from reference TRBV19 and TRBJ2-5): DGGITQSPKYLFRKEGQNVTLSCEQNLNHDAMYWYRQDPGQGLRLIYYSQIVNDFQKGDIAEGYSVSREKKESFPLTVTSAQKNPTAFYLCASSNGRMGETQYFGPGTRLLVL.

The genes are TRBV10-3 and TRBJ2-1; TRBD2 might be the D (6 bases). CDR3 length equals 14 residues. The germline CDR1 and CDR2 sequences are ENHRY and SYGVKD. Trimming pared 7 bases from V and 5 bases from J, leaving 15 bases between. CDR3 in amino acids: CAIKPSGGNNEQFF. The CDR3 region has the DNA TGTGCCATCAAACCTTCGGGCGGGAACAATGAGCAGTTCTTC.

This rearrangement joins TRBV5-4 to TRBJ1-6; 8 bases match TRBD1. The junction had 9 bases not matched to a gene; V was cut back by 4 bases and J by 18 bases. The CDR3 runs 12 residues. Germline V CDR1 and CDR2: SGHNT, YYREEE (reference sequence). CDR3 DNA sequence: TGTGCCAGCAGCGCCGGACAGGGCTTCGCCCACTTT. This codes for CASSAGQGFAHF.

The gene calls are TRBV19 and TRBJ2-1, with D possibly matching TRBD2 (6 bases). Germline assignment: CDR1 LNHDA and CDR2 SQIVND (reference sequence). The CDR3 is 16 amino acids. Between the trimmed V and J ends, which lost 6 bases and 1 base, there was a span of 16 bases. Here the CDR3 reads CASSRGDFLSYNEQFF. Here the CDR3 DNA reads TGTGCCAGTAGCCGAGGGGACTTCTTGTCCTACAATGAGCAGTTCTTC.

The chain combines TRBV2 with TRBJ1-1, with a possible D match to TRBD1 (5 bases). CDR3 size: 13 residues. The V gene's germline CDR1 is SNHLY and CDR2 FYNNEI. V lost 6 bases to trimming and J lost 0 bases, with 8 bases between them. The CDR3 region has the DNA TGTGCCAGCAGCGCGGGGGTGAACACTGAAGCTTTCTTT. Amino acid sequence: CASSAGVNTEAFF.

This rearrangement joins TRBV18 to TRBJ2-1, with 9 positions matching TRBD1. CDR3 length: 16 residues. The V gene's germline CDR1 is KGHSH and CDR2 LQKENI. Trimming took 3 bases from V and 9 from J; bases not matched to a gene: 12. CDR3: CASSPRVGQGYGEQFF. Here the CDR3 DNA reads TGTGCCAGCTCACCTCGGGTAGGACAGGGGTATGGTGAGCAGTTCTTC.

The rearrangement joins TRBV5-6 to TRBJ1-5; 9 bases line up with TRBD1. CDR1 SGHDT and CDR2 YYEEEE come from the germline V gene. V shed 3 bases and J 4 bases; nucleotides not matched to a gene: 14. This CDR3 is built from 18 residues. Written as DNA, the CDR3 is TGTGCCAGCAGCTCCAAAGGGGACAGGGAATTTGGTAATCAGCCCCAGCATTTT. Translated: CASSSKGDREFGNQPQHF.

The V call is TRBV28, the J call TRBJ2-7; possibly TRBD2 for D (5 bases). Trimming stripped 6 bases from V and 4 bases from J, with 13 bases between. The germline CDR1 and CDR2 sequences are MDHEN and SYDVKM. The CDR3 has 13 amino acids. This chain's CDR3 is CASRLPTGYEQYF. CDR3 sequence (DNA): TGTGCCAGCAGGCTTCCGACGGGGTACGAGCAGTACTTC.